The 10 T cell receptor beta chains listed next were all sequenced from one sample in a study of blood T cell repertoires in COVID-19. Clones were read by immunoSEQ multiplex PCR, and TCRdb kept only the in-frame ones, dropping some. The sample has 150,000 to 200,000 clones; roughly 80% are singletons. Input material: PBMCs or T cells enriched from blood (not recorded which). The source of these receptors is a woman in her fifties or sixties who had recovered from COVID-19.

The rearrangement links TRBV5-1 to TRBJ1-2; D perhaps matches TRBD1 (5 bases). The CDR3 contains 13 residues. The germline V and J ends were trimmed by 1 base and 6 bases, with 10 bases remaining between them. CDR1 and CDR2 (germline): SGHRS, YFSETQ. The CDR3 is CASSLTGGDGYTF. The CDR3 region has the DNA TGCGCCAGCAGCTTGACAGGAGGGGATGGCTACACCTTC.

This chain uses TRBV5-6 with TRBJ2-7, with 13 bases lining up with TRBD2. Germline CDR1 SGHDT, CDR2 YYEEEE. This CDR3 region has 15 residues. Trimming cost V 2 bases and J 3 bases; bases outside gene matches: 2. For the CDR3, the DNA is TGTGCCAGCAGCTTTGGACTAGCGGGAGTCTACGAGCAGTACGTC. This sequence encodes CASSFGLAGVYEQYV.

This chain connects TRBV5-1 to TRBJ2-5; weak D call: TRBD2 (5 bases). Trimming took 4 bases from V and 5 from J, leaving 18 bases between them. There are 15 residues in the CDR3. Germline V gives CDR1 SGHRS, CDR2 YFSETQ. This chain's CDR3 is CASSPRTGNGETQYF. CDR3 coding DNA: TGCGCCAGCAGCCCGAGGACGGGGAATGGGGAGACCCAGTACTTC.

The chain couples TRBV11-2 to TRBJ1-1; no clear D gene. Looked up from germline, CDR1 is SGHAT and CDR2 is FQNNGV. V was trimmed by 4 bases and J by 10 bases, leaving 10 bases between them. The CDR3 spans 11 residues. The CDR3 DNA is TGTGCCAGCAGCTCTTCGATGAGAGCTTTCTTT. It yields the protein CASSSSMRAFF.

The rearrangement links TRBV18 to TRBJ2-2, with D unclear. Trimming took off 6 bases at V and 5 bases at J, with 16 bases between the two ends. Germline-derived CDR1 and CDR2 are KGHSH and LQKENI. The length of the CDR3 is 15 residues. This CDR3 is CASSPNWWATGELFF. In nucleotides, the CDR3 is TGTGCCAGCTCCCCGAACTGGTGGGCGACCGGGGAGCTGTTTTTT.

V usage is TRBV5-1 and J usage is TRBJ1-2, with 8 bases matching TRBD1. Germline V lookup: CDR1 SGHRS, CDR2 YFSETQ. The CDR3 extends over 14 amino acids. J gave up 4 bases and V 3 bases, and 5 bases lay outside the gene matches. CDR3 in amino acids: CASSSWTGSYGYTF. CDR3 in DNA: TGCGCCAGCAGCTCTTGGACAGGGAGCTATGGCTACACCTTC. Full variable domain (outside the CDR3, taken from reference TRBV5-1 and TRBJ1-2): KAGVTQTPRYLIKTRGQQVTLSCSPISGHRSVSWYQQTPGQGLQFLFEYFSETQRNKGNFPGRFSGRQFSNSRSEMNVSTLELGDSALYLCASSSWTGSYGYTFGSGTRLTVV.

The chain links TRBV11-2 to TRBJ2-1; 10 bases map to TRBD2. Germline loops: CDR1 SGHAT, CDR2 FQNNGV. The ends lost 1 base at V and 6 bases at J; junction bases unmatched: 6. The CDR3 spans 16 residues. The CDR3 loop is CASSLGRTSGLNEQFF. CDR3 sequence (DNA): TGTGCCAGCAGCTTAGGCCGGACTAGCGGCCTCAATGAGCAGTTCTTC.

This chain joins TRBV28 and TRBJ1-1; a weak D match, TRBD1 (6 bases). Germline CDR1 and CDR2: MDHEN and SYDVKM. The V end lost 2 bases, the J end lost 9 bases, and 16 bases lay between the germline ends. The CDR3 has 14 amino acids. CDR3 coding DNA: TGTGCCAGCAGTTTACCACAGCGGGGGCGGAAAGCTTTCTTT. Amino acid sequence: CASSLPQRGRKAFF.

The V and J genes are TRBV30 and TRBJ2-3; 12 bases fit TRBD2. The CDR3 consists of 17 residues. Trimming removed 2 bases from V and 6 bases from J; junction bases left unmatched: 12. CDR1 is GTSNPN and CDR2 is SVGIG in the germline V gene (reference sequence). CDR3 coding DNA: TGTGCCTGGAGTTTTGGACTAGCGGGACAAGCGGTGGATACGCAGTATTTT. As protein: CAWSFGLAGQAVDTQYF.

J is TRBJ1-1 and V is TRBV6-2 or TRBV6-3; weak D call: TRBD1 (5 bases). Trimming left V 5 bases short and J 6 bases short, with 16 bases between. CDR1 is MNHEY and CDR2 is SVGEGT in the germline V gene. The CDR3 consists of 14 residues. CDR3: CASSPRRGRAEAFF. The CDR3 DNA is TGTGCCAGCAGTCCGAGGCGGGGCCGGGCTGAAGCTTTCTTT.